This TCR beta chain was captured by sequencing in a study of blood T cell repertoires in COVID-19. Per the germline V gene, CDR1 is SQVTM and CDR2 is ANQGSEA. The ends were cut back, 5 bases at V and 6 bases at J, with 14 bases in the middle. The CDR3 loop spans 13 amino acids. The count of this clone is one. Authors' analysis steps: Amplification with reference gene primers provided the estimates of nucleated cell counts. Generated by immunoSEQ multiplex PCR, the TCRdb table keeps only in-frame clones and is missing some. D and trimming were read from the DNA, whereas the V and J calls and clone size are those reported in that table. The data contain around 180,000 clones, about 84% of them singletons.

The source is a person between 70 and 80 years old with COVID-19, enrolled during active disease. This chain connects TRBV29-1 to TRBJ1-5, with D tentatively TRBD1 (5 bases). The source material was peripheral blood. CDR3 sequence reads: CSVWVGGSQPQHF. CDR3 DNA: TGCAGCGTTTGGGTGGGGGGGAGTCAGCCCCAGCATTTT.